This entry lists 5 T cell receptor beta chains sequenced from one sample in a study of CD8 T cells in ankylosing spondylitis. TCRdb redid the calling of the 5' RACE reads with MiXCR, one entry per CDR3 protein. The sample records some 130,000 distinct CDR3 sequences, approximately 10% being singletons. The sequencing sample was made of blood, either unsorted or a sorted T cell fraction (not recorded which). These receptor sequences come from a female donor with ankylosing spondylitis or in good health (not recorded which).

This clonotype was found many times. This chain uses TRBV30 with TRBJ2-7, with D unresolved. The V gene's germline CDR1 is GTSNPN and CDR2 SVGIG (reference sequence). The V end lost 5 bases, the J end lost 3 bases, and 14 bases lay between the germline ends. The CDR3 has 13 residues. The CDR3 here is CAWGSFMGYEQYF. DNA for the CDR3: TGTGCCTGGGGGTCCTTTATGGGCTACGAGCAGTACTTC.

This clonotype was detected ten times or more. The chain couples TRBV5-1 to TRBJ2-2; D possibly corresponds to TRBD2 (5 bases). CDR3 size: 17 residues. With 0 bases removed from V and 2 bases from J, the gap between germline ends came to 14 bases. Looked up from germline, CDR1 is SGHRS and CDR2 is YFSETQ. The CDR3 protein is CASSLGELRRNTGELFF. The CDR3 coding sequence is TGCGCCAGCAGCTTGGGGGAGCTAAGGCGAAACACCGGGGAGCTGTTTTTT.

Many counts were recorded for this clonotype. The rearrangement uses TRBV5-5 and TRBJ1-1, with D hard to call. The ends were cut back, 2 bases at V and 5 bases at J, with 16 bases in the middle. Germline V CDR1 and CDR2: SGHKS, YYEKEE (reference sequence). This CDR3 is built from 15 residues. DNA for the CDR3: TGTGCCAGCAGCTTTGGCCAGACGGCAGGAACTGAAGCTTTCTTT. Amino acid sequence: CASSFGQTAGTEAFF.

This clonotype was observed many times. The chain employs TRBV7-2 and TRBJ2-1, with 8 positions matching TRBD2. V gave up 3 bases and J gave up 3 bases; unmatched junction bases: 7. Germline V gene data show CDR1 as SGHTA and CDR2 as FQGNSA. The length of the CDR3 is 16 residues. The CDR3 here is CASSFLGGLGYNEQFF. For the CDR3, the DNA is TGTGCCAGCAGCTTTCTAGGGGGACTAGGCTACAATGAGCAGTTCTTC.

This clonotype was observed at least ten times. This rearrangement joins TRBV29-1 to TRBJ2-7, with D hard to call. V shed 3 bases and J shed 1 base, with 10 bases lying between them. Germline CDR1 is SQVTM and CDR2 is ANQGSEA. CDR3 size: 13 residues. CDR3 sequence reads: CSVDSQDSYEQYF. CDR3 coding DNA: TGCAGCGTTGACTCGCAAGATTCCTACGAGCAGTACTTC.